This T cell receptor beta chain was identified during a study of T cells expressing NK-cell markers. Study in general: Seven of the eight sequenced donors were HCMV-seropositive; one was seronegative. Study results and limitations: Clarity on HCMV specificity was lacking for the expanded NKG2C+ T cell clones.

Concerning this clonotype itself: Its target is not known.

This CDR3 has 12 amino acids. The germline V gene has CDR1 ENHRY and CDR2 SYGVKD. No DNA is given; TCRdb re-called the 5' RACE reads and lists each CDR3 protein once. The data show 500,000 to 600,000 distinct CDR3 sequences, and the top ten clones hold about 3.6%. The specimen sequenced was blood T cells: a sorted CD56 or NKG2C T cell subset, CD4+ or CD8+ T cells, or bulk PBMC T cells (not recorded which). The sequence was collected from a man aged 18 to 30 in good health. V usage is TRBV10-3 and J usage is TRBJ2-3; TCRdb lists TRBD1, though no DNA is available to test this call. This CDR3 reads CAINAGADTQYF.